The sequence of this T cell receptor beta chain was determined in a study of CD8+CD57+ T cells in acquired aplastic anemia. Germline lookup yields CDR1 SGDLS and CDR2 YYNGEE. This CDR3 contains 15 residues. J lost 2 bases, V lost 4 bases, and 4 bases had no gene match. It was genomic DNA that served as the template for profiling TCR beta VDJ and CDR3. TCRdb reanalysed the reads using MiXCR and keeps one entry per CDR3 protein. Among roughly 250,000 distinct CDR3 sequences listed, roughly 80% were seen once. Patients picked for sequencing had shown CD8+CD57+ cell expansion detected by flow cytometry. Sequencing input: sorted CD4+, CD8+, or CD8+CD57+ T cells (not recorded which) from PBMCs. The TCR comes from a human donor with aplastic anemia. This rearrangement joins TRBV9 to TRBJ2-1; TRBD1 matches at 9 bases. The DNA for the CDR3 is TGTGCCAGCAGCTCAAGACAGGGGGCCTACAATGAGCAGTTCTTC. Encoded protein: CASSSRQGAYNEQFF. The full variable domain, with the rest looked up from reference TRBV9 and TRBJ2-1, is DSGVTQTPKHLITATGQRVTLRCSPRSGDLSVYWYQQSLDQGLQFLIQYYNGEERAKGNILERFSAQQFPDLHSELNLSSLELGDSALYFCASSSRQGAYNEQFFGPGTRLTVL.